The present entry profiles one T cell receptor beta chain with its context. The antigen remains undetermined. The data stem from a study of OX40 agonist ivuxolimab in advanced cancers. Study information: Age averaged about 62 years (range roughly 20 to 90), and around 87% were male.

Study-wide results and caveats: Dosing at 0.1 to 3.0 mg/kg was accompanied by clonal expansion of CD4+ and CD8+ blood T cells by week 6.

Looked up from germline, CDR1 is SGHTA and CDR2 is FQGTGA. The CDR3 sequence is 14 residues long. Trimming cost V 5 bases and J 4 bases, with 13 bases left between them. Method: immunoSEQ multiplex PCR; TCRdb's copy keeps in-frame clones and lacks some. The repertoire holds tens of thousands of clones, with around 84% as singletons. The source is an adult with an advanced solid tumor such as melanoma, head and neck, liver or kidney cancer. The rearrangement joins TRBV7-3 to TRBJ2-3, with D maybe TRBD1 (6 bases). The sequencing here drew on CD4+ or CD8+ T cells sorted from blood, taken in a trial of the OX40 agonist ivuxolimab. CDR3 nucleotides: TGTGCCAGCAGCCCTGGACAGAGGGCAGATACGCAGTATTTT. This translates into CASSPGQRADTQYF. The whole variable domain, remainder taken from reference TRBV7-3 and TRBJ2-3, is GAGVSQTPSNKVTEKGKYVELRCDPISGHTALYWYRQSLGQGPEFLIYFQGTGAADDSGLPNDRFFAVRPEGSVSTLKIQRTERGDSAVYLCASSPGQRADTQYFGPGTRLTVL.